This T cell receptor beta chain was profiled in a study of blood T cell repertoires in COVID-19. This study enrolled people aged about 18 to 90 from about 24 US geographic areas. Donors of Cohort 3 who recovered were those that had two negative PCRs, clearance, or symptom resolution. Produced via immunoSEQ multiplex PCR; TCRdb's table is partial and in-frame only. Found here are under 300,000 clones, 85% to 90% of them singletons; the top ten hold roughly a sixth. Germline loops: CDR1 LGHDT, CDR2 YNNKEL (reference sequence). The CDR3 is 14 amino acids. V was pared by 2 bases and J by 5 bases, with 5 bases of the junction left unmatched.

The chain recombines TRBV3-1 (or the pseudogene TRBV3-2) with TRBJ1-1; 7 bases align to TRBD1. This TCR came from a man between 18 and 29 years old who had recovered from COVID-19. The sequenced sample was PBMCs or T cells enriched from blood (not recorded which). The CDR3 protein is CASSQTQGGTEAFF. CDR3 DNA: TGTGCCAGCAGCCAAACGCAGGGGGGTACTGAAGCTTTCTTT.